This T cell receptor beta chain was captured in a study of shared clonotypes between healthy human individuals. Repertoires were generated with immunoSEQ multiplex PCR, while TCRdb's copy carries only in-frame clones and drops some. The sample has about 2 million clones, roughly 94% seen once. Naive CD8 cells comprised CD45RO-negative, CCR7-positively selected cells, excluding terminally differentiated effector memory CD45RA+ cells. Everyone who donated was a Caucasian adult who lived in Nashville, Tennessee. The CDR3 spans 15 residues. With V trimmed by 4 bases and J by 1 base, 7 bases remained unmatched. Germline V gene lookup returns CDR1 SGHNT and CDR2 YYREEE (reference sequence). Regarding this clone: Antigen specificity is unknown.

Whole-study findings and limits: Shared clonotypes across all four donors exceeded non-shared ones in generation probability.

Sequences were obtained from naive CD8+ T cells sorted from blood. The clonotype comes from a man between 18 and 35 years old in good health. This chain connects TRBV5-4 to TRBJ1-1, with 7 bases aligning to TRBD1. The CDR3, as DNA: TGTGCCAGCAGCGTCAGGGGGTTTTGGAACACTGAAGCTTTCTTT. Translated, it gives CASSVRGFWNTEAFF.